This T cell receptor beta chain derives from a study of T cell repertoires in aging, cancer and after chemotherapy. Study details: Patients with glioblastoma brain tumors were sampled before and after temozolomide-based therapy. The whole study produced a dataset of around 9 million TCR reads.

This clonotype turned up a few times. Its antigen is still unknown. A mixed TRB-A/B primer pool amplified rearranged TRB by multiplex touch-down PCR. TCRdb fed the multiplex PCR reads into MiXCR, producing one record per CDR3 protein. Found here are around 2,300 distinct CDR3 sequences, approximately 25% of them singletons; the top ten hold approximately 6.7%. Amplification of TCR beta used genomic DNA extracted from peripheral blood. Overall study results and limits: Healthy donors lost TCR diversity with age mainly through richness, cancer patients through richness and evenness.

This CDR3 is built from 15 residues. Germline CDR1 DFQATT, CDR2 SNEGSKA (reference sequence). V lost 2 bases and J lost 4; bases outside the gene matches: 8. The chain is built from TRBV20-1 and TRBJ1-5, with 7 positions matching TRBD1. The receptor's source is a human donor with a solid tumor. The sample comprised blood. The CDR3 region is CSARSPRGRNQPQHF. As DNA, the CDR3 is TGCAGTGCTAGAAGTCCCAGGGGGAGGAATCAGCCCCAGCATTTT.